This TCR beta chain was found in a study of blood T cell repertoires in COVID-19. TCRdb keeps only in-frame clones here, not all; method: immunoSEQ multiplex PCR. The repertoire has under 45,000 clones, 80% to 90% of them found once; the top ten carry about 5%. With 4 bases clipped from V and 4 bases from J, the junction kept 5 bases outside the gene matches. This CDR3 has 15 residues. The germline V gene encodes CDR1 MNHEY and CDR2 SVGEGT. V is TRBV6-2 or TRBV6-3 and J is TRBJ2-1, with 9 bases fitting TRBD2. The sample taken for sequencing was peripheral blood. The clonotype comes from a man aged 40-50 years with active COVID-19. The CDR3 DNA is TGTGCCAGCAGTTTACTAGCGGGCACATACAATGAGCAGTTCTTC. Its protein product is CASSLLAGTYNEQFF.